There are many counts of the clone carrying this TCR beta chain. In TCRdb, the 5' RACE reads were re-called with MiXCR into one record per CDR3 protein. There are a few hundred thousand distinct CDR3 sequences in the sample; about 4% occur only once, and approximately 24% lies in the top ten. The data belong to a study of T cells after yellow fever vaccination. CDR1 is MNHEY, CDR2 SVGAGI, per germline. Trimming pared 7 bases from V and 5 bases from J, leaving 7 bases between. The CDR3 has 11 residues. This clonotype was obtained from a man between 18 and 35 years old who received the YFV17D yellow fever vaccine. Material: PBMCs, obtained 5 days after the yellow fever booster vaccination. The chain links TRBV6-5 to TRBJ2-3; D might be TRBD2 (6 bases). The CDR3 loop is CASTGGDTQYF. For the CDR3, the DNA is TGTGCCAGCACCGGGGGAGATACGCAGTATTTT.